The T cell receptor beta chain under discussion was sequenced for a study of T cell responses to AZD1222 COVID-19 vaccine. Profiled with immunoSEQ multiplex PCR; TCRdb holds only in-frame clones, not every one. This table holds 120,000 or so clones, 70% to 90% found once. Germline V CDR1 and CDR2: LNHNV, YYDKDF (reference sequence). The CDR3 loop spans 13 amino acids. V lost 3 bases, J lost 6 bases, and 11 bases lay in between. This rearrangement joins TRBV15 to TRBJ1-2; D gene ambiguous. This receptor was identified in an adult in good health. The sample here was peripheral blood, taken on day 0 of AZD1222 vaccination. The CDR3 loop is CATSRGQGDGYTF. The CDR3 DNA reads as TGTGCCACCAGCAGGGGTCAAGGAGATGGCTACACCTTC.